These 32 T cell receptor beta chains originate from one sample sequenced in a study of Graves' ophthalmopathy and Graves' hyperthyroidism. From RNA, the CDR3 regions of TCR beta chains were amplified and sequenced. An initial RT-PCR round employing HTBI primers preceded a second-round multiplex PCR. Each CDR3 protein is one row after TCRdb ran MiXCR on the multiplex PCR reads. Of over 650,000 distinct CDR3 sequences detected, about 40% appear once; the ten largest clones hold more than 2.5%. The sequenced sample was peripheral blood. The receptors were sampled from an adult man with Graves' ophthalmopathy.

Concerning this clonotype itself: Sequence at one end of the junction differs from germline and may be a read error. The V call is TRBV14, the J call TRBJ1-1; D remains unclear. Germline CDR1 SGHDN, CDR2 FVKESK. This CDR3 is 14 amino acids long. CDR3 loop: CVSSPGTWGTEAFF. The CDR3 DNA follows: TGTGTCAGCAGCCCCGGCACGTGGGGCACTGAAGCTTTCTTT.

The V gene is TRBV11-1, the J gene TRBJ2-1; D is ambiguous. This CDR3 is 11 amino acids long. Germline CDR1 is SGHAT and CDR2 is FQDESV (reference sequence). V dropped 5 bases and J dropped 8 bases, with 7 bases sitting between them. The CDR3 spells CASSAIDEQFF. CDR3 DNA: TGTGCCAGCAGCGCCATCGATGAGCAGTTCTTC.

About this clonotype: This sequence may be a read error, since a much larger clone differs from it by one base. The chain combines TRBV10-3 with TRBJ1-2, with 9 positions matching TRBD1. The germline V gene has CDR1 ENHRY and CDR2 SYGVKD. The CDR3 loop spans 13 amino acids. The CDR3 region is CASSTRTGDGCTF. CDR3 bases: TGTGCCAGCAGTACGCGGACAGGGGATGGCTGCACCTTC.

At least ten counts were recorded for this clonotype. The chain employs TRBV6-5 and TRBJ1-1; D not certain. Germline values: CDR1 MNHEY, CDR2 SVGAGI. This CDR3 is built from 15 residues. V was trimmed by 6 bases and J by 4 bases, leaving 18 bases between them. CDR3 protein: CASRVTYGGSTEAFF. CDR3 nucleotides: TGTGCCAGCAGAGTGACCTACGGTGGGAGCACTGAAGCTTTCTTT.

The genes are TRBV24-1 and TRBJ1-1; D perhaps matches TRBD1 (6 bases). V lost 5 bases, J lost 7 bases, and 10 bases lay in between. CDR3 length equals 12 residues. Germline V lookup: CDR1 KGHDR, CDR2 SFDVKD. CDR3 nucleotides: TGTGCCACCAGTGGTCCGGACAGTGAAGCTTTCTTT. Protein: CATSGPDSEAFF.

This chain joins TRBV4-3 and TRBJ2-6, with no clear D. The CDR3 covers 15 residues. Germline V lookup: CDR1 LGHNA, CDR2 YSLEER. The V gene lost 4 bases and the J gene lost 0 bases, with 7 bases spanning the gap. The CDR3 sequence: CASSPISSGANVLTF. CDR3 coding DNA: TGCGCCAGCAGCCCAATAAGCTCTGGGGCCAACGTCCTGACTTTC.

The rearrangement links TRBV29-1 to TRBJ2-6, with D perhaps being TRBD1 or TRBD2 (5 bases each). Germline V gene sequence: CDR1 SQVTM, CDR2 ANQGSEA. The V and J ends lost 5 bases and 1 base respectively, with 15 bases between them. The CDR3 spans 16 residues. The CDR3 here is CSVIRTRDSGANVLTF. In DNA, the CDR3 is TGCAGCGTTATCAGGACACGGGATTCTGGGGCCAACGTCCTGACTTTC.

This clonotype was seen more than once but under ten times. The gene calls are TRBV4-3 and TRBJ1-1; D perhaps matches TRBD1 (5 bases). V was cut by 1 base and J by 6 bases, with 12 bases left in between. Per germline, CDR1 LGHNA and CDR2 YSLEER. The length of the CDR3 is 14 residues. DNA for the CDR3: TGCGCCAGCAGCCAAGTTGGGGGTGGGGCTGAAGCTTTCTTT. This gives the protein CASSQVGGGAEAFF.

CDR3 in amino acids: CAIKAGGKETQYF. DNA of the CDR3: TGTGCCATCAAGGCAGGGGGGAAAGAGACCCAGTACTTC. This chain joins TRBV10-3 and TRBJ2-5; perhaps TRBD1 as D (7 bases). Germline CDR1 is ENHRY and CDR2 is SYGVKD. The length of the CDR3 is 13 residues. The V end lost 7 bases, the J end lost 3 bases, and 12 bases lay between the germline ends.

In this sample, this clonotype turned up a few times. The V gene is TRBV30, the J gene TRBJ2-6; D is possibly TRBD1 (5 bases). The CDR3 runs to 15 residues. Germline V gene data show CDR1 as GTSNPN and CDR2 as SVGIG (reference sequence). The germline V and J ends were trimmed by 4 bases and 1 base, with 11 bases remaining between them. The CDR3 region is CAWIPGQSGANVLTF. The CDR3 DNA reads TGTGCCTGGATCCCCGGACAATCTGGGGCCAACGTCCTGACTTTC.

A few counts support this clonotype. The CDR3 reads CASSLLRGGEKLFF. The CDR3 DNA is TGTGCCAGCAGCTTATTAAGGGGGGGTGAAAAACTGTTTTTT. V and J are TRBV11-2 and TRBJ1-4, with a tentative D call TRBD1 (6 bases). The V gene's germline CDR1 is SGHAT and CDR2 FQNNGV. Trimming pared 2 bases from V and 7 bases from J, leaving 11 bases between. The CDR3 length is 14 residues.

J is TRBJ2-5 and V is TRBV25-1; D may be TRBD2 (5 bases). Germline loops: CDR1 MGHDK, CDR2 SYGVNS. CDR3 length: 16 residues. Trimming removed 1 base at V and 6 bases at J, with 18 bases between. The CDR3 sequence is CASSESEGSMQKTQYF. The CDR3 nucleotides are TGTGCCAGCAGTGAATCCGAGGGCTCCATGCAAAAGACCCAGTACTTC. Using reference TRBV25-1 and TRBJ2-5 for the parts outside the CDR3, the full variable domain is EADIYQTPRYLVIGTGKKITLECSQTMGHDKMYWYQQDPGMELHLIHYSYGVNSTEKGDLSSESTVSRIRTEHFPLTLESARPSHTSQYLCASSESEGSMQKTQYFGPGTRLLVL.

The DNA of the CDR3 is TGTGCCAGCAAGCGGGACACTAATTCACCCCTCCACTTT. Protein sequence: CASKRDTNSPLHF. The rearrangement uses TRBV27 and TRBJ1-6; D perhaps matches TRBD1 (6 bases). From germline, CDR1 is MNHEY and CDR2 SMNVEV (reference sequence). Trimming shortened V by 7 bases and J by 6 bases, and 10 bases separated the two germline ends. The CDR3 runs 13 residues.

With regard to this clonotype: With a much larger clone just one base away, this may be a read error. This chain links TRBV10-3 with TRBJ2-5; D remains unclear. CDR1 is ENHRY, CDR2 SYGVKD, per germline. This CDR3 contains 11 residues. Trimming took off 2 bases at V and 7 bases at J, with 5 bases between the two ends. DNA of the CDR3: TGTGCCATCAGTGAGGGGTCGACCCAGTACTTC. It encodes CAISEGSTQYF.

The CDR3 sequence is CASSPEGTNSPLHF. In DNA, the CDR3 is TGTGCCAGCAGCCCGGAGGGAACTAATTCACCCCTCCACTTT. The chain carries TRBV7-3 and TRBJ1-6; D uncertain. The CDR3 has 14 residues. The germline gives CDR1 SGHTA, CDR2 FQGTGA. The V end lost 5 bases, the J end lost 6 bases, and 11 bases lay between the germline ends.

This clonotype was counted a few times. The genes are TRBV7-2 and TRBJ1-2; 8 positions match TRBD1. Germline V lookup: CDR1 SGHTA, CDR2 FQGNSA. This CDR3 region has 14 residues. V was clipped by 6 bases and J by 4 bases; unmatched bases: 7. CDR3 loop: CASRNQGAVYGYTF. The DNA of the CDR3 is TGTGCCAGCAGAAACCAGGGGGCCGTCTATGGCTACACCTTC.

This clonotype occurred many times. The V gene is TRBV25-1, the J gene TRBJ1-4, with D uncertain. V lost 1 base to trimming and J lost 8 bases, with 5 bases between them. Germline V gene sequence: CDR1 MGHDK, CDR2 SYGVNS. The CDR3 contains 12 residues. The CDR3 loop is CASSELSEKLFF. The CDR3 DNA reads as TGTGCCAGCAGTGAATTGAGCGAAAAACTGTTTTTT. Filled out from reference TRBV25-1 and TRBJ1-4, the complete variable domain reads EADIYQTPRYLVIGTGKKITLECSQTMGHDKMYWYQQDPGMELHLIHYSYGVNSTEKGDLSSESTVSRIRTEHFPLTLESARPSHTSQYLCASSELSEKLFFGSGTQLSVL.

This clonotype showed up just once. CDR3: CAWSFDTSYEQYF. The CDR3 nucleotides are TGTGCCTGGAGTTTCGACACGTCTTACGAGCAGTACTTC. The V gene is TRBV7-8, the J gene TRBJ2-7; D is uncertain. This CDR3 is 13 amino acids long. Trimming removed 11 bases at V and 4 bases at J, with 18 bases between. Germline CDR1 SGHVS, CDR2 FQNEAQ.

In its sample, this clonotype was seen many times. The chain carries TRBV2 and TRBJ1-4; D is unresolved. V lost 2 bases and J lost 4, with 14 bases in between. Germline V lookup: CDR1 SNHLY, CDR2 FYNNEI. The CDR3 has 16 amino acids. The CDR3 spells CASSESFLPRNEKLFF. In DNA form, the CDR3 reads TGTGCCAGCAGTGAATCCTTCCTCCCGCGTAATGAAAAACTGTTTTTT.

This clonotype has ten or more counts. This rearrangement joins TRBV2 to TRBJ1-2; weak D call: TRBD1 (5 bases). V lost 8 bases and J 4 bases, leaving 14 bases between the germline ends. The CDR3 is 13 amino acids. Germline V gives CDR1 SNHLY, CDR2 FYNNEI. The CDR3: CASRTQGFYGYTF. CDR3 nucleotides: TGTGCCAGCCGTACTCAGGGCTTCTATGGCTACACCTTC.

With regard to this clonotype: This could be a read error, since a much larger clone is one nucleotide away. V is TRBV12-3 or TRBV12-4 and J is TRBJ1-2; D might be TRBD1 (5 bases). The CDR3 is 12 residues long. V lost 3 bases and J 8 bases, leaving 10 bases between the germline ends. CDR3 residues: CASSFRAGGYTF. CDR3 nucleotides: TGTGCCAGCAGTTTTCGGGCAGGGGGCTACACCTTC.

This clonotype was detected a few times. This chain connects TRBV12-3 or TRBV12-4 to TRBJ2-2; D is perhaps TRBD1 (5 bases). CDR3 size: 14 residues. Deletions cut 6 bases from V and 6 bases from J, with 14 bases between. The CDR3 protein is CASRGRVTPGELFF. The CDR3 nucleotides are TGTGCCAGCAGAGGCAGGGTCACACCCGGGGAGCTGTTTTTT.

This clonotype was detected ten times or more. The J gene is TRBJ1-2, the V gene TRBV20-1, with a weak D call TRBD1 (5 bases). Trimming shortened V by 1 base and J by 12 bases, and 24 bases separated the two germline ends. Germline loops: CDR1 DFQATT, CDR2 SNEGSKA (reference sequence). The CDR3 sequence is 15 residues long. The CDR3 DNA reads TGCAGTGCTAGAGTGGGTAGAAGGGGCAGAGTTGCGGACACCTTC. Amino acid sequence: CSARVGRRGRVADTF.

This clonotype was recorded at least ten times. J is TRBJ2-7 and V is TRBV2, with a tentative D call TRBD2 (6 bases). The CDR3 is 15 residues long. Trimming left V 6 bases short and J 3 bases short, with 18 bases between. Per the germline V gene, CDR1 is SNHLY and CDR2 is FYNNEI. This CDR3 reads CASRGGLGRGYEQYF. The CDR3 coding sequence is TGTGCCAGCAGGGGGGGTTTAGGGCGCGGCTACGAGCAGTACTTC.

The chain combines TRBV24-1 with TRBJ1-1; tentative D call: TRBD1 (5 bases). Germline-derived CDR1 and CDR2 are KGHDR and SFDVKD. Trimming shortened V by 7 bases and J by 2 bases, and 16 bases separated the two germline ends. The CDR3 contains 15 residues. The CDR3 nucleotides read TGTGCCACCAGCAGAGAGACAGCGCCAAACACTGAAGCTTTCTTT. It encodes CATSRETAPNTEAFF.

Only one count was recorded for this clonotype. The chain links TRBV29-1 to TRBJ2-7; 9 nucleotides agree with TRBD1. This CDR3 has 13 amino acids. CDR1 and CDR2 (germline): SQVTM, ANQGSEA. With 8 bases clipped from V and 5 bases from J, the junction kept 10 bases outside the gene matches. The chain's CDR3 is CSQVTTGGNEQYF. CDR3 DNA sequence: TGCAGCCAAGTAACTACAGGGGGCAACGAGCAGTACTTC.

For this clonotype: This sequence may be a read error, since a much larger clone differs from it by one base. V usage is TRBV25-1 and J usage is TRBJ1-1, with D maybe TRBD1 (5 bases). V was clipped by 6 bases and J by 5 bases, with 16 bases between them. From germline, CDR1 is MGHDK and CDR2 SYGVNS. The CDR3 runs 14 residues. CDR3 DNA: TGTGCCAGCAGCCGCCGGGGGATAGGAACTGAAGCTTTCTTT. This encodes CASSRRGIGTEAFF.

The chain joins TRBV7-2 to TRBJ2-3; D perhaps matches TRBD2 (6 bases). Trimming removed 5 bases at V and 2 bases at J, with 14 bases between. This CDR3 comprises 15 residues. The germline V gene encodes CDR1 SGHTA and CDR2 FQGNSA. DNA for the CDR3: TGTGCCAGCAGCCAAGTGGCGGGGCTCACAGATACGCAGTATTTT. Protein: CASSQVAGLTDTQYF. The full variable domain, its missing parts supplied by reference TRBV7-2 and TRBJ2-3, is GAGVSQSPSNKVTEKGKDVELRCDPISGHTALYWYRQSLGQGLEFLIYFQGNSAPDKSGLPSDRFSAERTGGSVSTLTIQRTQQEDSAVYLCASSQVAGLTDTQYFGPGTRLTVL.

Concerning this clonotype itself: A much larger clone sits a single nucleotide away, making a read error possible. The CDR3: CASGREGKQYF. The DNA of the CDR3 is TGCGCCAGCGGCAGAGAGGGCAAGCAGTACTTC. This chain connects TRBV5-1 to TRBJ2-7; a possible D gene is TRBD2 (5 bases). Trimming took 7 bases from V and 8 from J, leaving 13 bases between them. CDR1 SGHRS and CDR2 YFSETQ come from the germline V gene. The CDR3 is 11 amino acids.

This clonotype was seen only a few times. The chain links TRBV6-2 or TRBV6-3 to TRBJ1-1; 10 bases fit TRBD1. The CDR3 consists of 13 residues. Germline CDR1 reads MNHEY; CDR2 reads SVGEGT. V shed 11 bases and J 4 bases; nucleotides not matched to a gene: 7. The CDR3, as DNA: TGTGCCGCCTCCCGGGACAGGGGCACTGAAGCTTTCTTT. This translates into CAASRDRGTEAFF.

The rearrangement uses TRBV29-1 and TRBJ1-1; D unclear. Germline-derived CDR1 and CDR2 are SQVTM and ANQGSEA. CDR3 length: 16 amino acids. The germline V and J ends were trimmed by 2 bases and 2 bases, with 18 bases remaining between them. CDR3 in amino acids: CSVEPRAAESNTEAFF. CDR3 nucleotide sequence: TGCAGCGTTGAACCCCGGGCAGCCGAATCCAACACTGAAGCTTTCTTT.

A word on this clonotype: It may be a read error: a sequence one base away is much more abundant. The CDR3 loop is CAISPGTGSETQYF. DNA of the CDR3: TGTGCCATCAGTCCCGGGACAGGGTCGGAGACCCAGTACTTC. V usage is TRBV10-3 and J usage is TRBJ2-5; 9 bases fit TRBD1. The germline CDR1 and CDR2 sequences are ENHRY and SYGVKD. Trimming at V came to 5 bases and at J to 5 bases, leaving 6 bases not matched to a gene. This CDR3 is built from 14 residues.